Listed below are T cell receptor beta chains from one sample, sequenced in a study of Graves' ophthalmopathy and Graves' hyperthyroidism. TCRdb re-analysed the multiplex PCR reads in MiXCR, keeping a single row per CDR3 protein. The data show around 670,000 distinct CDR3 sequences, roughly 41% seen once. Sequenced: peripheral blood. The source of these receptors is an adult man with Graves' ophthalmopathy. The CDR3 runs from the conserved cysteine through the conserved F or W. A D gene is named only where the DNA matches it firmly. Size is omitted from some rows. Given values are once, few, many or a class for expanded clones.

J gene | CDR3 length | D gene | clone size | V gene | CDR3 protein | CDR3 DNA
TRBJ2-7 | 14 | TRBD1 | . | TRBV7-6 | CASSRGTGGTEQYF | TGTGCCAGCAGCCGCGGGACAGGGGGCACCGAGCAGTACTTC
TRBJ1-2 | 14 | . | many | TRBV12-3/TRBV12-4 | CASSLSPPGYGYTF | TGTGCCAGCAGTTTAAGTCCCCCGGGCTATGGCTACACCTTC
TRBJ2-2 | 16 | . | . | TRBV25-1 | CASSYSRSRVAGELFF | TGTGCCAGCAGTTACTCGAGATCCAGGGTCGCCGGGGAGCTGTTTTTT
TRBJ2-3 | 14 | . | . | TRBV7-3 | CASSRRGAGDTQYF | TGTGCCAGCAGCCGCCGAGGGGCGGGAGATACGCAGTATTTT
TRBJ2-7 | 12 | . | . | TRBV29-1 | CSEGLGPYEQYF | TGCAGCGAAGGGCTGGGTCCCTACGAGCAGTACTTC
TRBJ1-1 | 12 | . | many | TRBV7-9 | CASTGRVPEAFF | TGTGCCAGCACCGGGCGGGTACCTGAAGCTTTCTTT
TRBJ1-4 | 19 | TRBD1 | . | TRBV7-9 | CASSQERGDREMENEKLFF | TGCGCCAGCAGCCAAGAAAGAGGGGACAGGGAGATGGAGAATGAAAAACTGTTTTTT
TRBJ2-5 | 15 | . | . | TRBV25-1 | CASSRILETPETQYF | TGTGCCAGCTCACGCATTCTAGAGACTCCTGAGACCCAGTACTTC
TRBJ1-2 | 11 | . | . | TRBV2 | CASRKQYGYTF | TGTGCCAGCAGGAAACAGTATGGCTACACCTTC
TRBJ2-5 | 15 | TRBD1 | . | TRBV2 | CASRPDRGQPQPQYF | TGTGCCAGCAGACCCGACAGGGGGCAACCTCAGCCCCAGTACTTC
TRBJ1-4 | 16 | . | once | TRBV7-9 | CASSSSQGFGEEKLFF | TGTGCCAGCAGCTCCTCACAGGGATTCGGGGAGGAAAAACTGTTTTTT
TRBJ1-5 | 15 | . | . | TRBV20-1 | CSQRNRAPGNQPQHF | TGCAGCCAACGTAACAGGGCTCCGGGCAATCAGCCCCAGCATTTT
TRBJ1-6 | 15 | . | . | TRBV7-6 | CASSVKRGPNSPLHF | TGTGCCAGCAGCGTTAAAAGGGGCCCGAATTCACCCCTCCACTTT
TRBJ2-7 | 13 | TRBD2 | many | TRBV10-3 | CAIRPSGDNEQYF | TGTGCCATCCGTCCTAGCGGGGATAACGAGCAGTACTTC
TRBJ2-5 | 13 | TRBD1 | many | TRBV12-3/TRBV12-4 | CASSFTGVETQYF | TGTGCCAGCAGTTTTACAGGGGTGGAGACCCAGTACTTC
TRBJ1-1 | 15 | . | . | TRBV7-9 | CASSSGARVNTEAFF | TGTGCCAGCAGCTCAGGCGCGCGGGTGAACACTGAAGCTTTCTTT
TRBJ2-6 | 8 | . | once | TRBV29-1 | CSVEVLTF | TGCAGCGTTGAAGTCCTGACTTTC
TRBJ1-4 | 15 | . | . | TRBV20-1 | CSARRGGGTNEKLFF | TGCAGTGCTAGAAGAGGGGGAGGGACTAATGAAAAACTGTTTTTT
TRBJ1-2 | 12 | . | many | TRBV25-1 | CASSEWGDGYTF | TGTGCCAGCAGTGAATGGGGAGACGGCTACACCTTC
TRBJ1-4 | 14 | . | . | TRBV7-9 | CASSPRGAVEKLFF | TGTGCCAGCAGCCCTAGGGGGGCCGTTGAAAAACTGTTTTTT
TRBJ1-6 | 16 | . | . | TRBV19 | CASSIDTSEFLPPLHF | TGTGCCAGTAGTATTGACACCTCGGAATTTTTACCACCCCTCCACTTT
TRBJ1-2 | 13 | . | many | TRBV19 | CASTRGGSSGYTF | TGTGCCAGTACCCGAGGGGGATCGAGTGGCTACACCTTC
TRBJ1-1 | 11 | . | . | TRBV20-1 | CSFSMNTEAFF | TGCAGCTTTAGTATGAACACTGAAGCTTTCTTT
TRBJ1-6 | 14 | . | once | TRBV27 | CASSRRDYNSPLHF | TGTGCCAGCAGCCGACGGGATTATAATTCACCCCTCCACTTT
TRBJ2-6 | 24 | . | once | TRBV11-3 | CASSVGLQGRHRTGFLGGANVLTF | TGTGCCAGCAGCGTAGGACTACAAGGGAGACATAGGACAGGATTTCTTGGTGGGGCCAACGTCCTGACTTTC
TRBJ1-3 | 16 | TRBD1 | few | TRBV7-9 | CASSQDAGGGGNTIYF | TGTGCCAGCAGCCAAGATGCAGGGGGCGGTGGAAACACCATATATTTT
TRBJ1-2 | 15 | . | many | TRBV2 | CASSGLGRANYGYTF | TGTGCCAGCAGTGGTCTGGGGCGAGCTAACTATGGCTACACCTTC
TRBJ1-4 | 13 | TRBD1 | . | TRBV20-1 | CSAQGARGEKLFF | TGCAGTGCACAGGGGGCGCGTGGGGAAAAACTGTTTTTT
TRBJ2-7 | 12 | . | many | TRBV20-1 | CSAQARLYEQYF | TGCAGTGCCCAAGCGCGGCTCTACGAGCAGTACTTC
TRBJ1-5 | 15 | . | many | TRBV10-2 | CASSDRSKLNQPQHF | TGCGCCAGCAGTGATCGTAGTAAACTAAATCAGCCCCAGCATTTT
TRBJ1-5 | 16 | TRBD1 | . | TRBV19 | CASSRTGGISNQPQHF | TGTGCCAGTAGTCGGACAGGGGGCATCAGCAATCAGCCCCAGCATTTT
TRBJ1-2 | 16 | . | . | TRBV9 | CASSAGGRGFGRGYTF | TGTGCCAGCAGCGCAGGAGGGAGGGGGTTCGGGCGTGGCTACACCTTC
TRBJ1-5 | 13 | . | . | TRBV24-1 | CASSLNPYQPQHF | TGTGCCAGCAGTTTAAACCCCTATCAGCCCCAGCATTTT
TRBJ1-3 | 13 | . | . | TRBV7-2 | CASSSGAVGPIYF | TGTGCCAGCAGCTCAGGGGCGGTAGGCCCCATATATTTT
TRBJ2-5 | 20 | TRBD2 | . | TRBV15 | CATSSLSGLAGGLGAETQYF | TGTGCCACCAGCAGCTTATCGGGACTAGCGGGGGGGCTAGGAGCGGAGACCCAGTACTTC
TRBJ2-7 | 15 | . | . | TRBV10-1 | CASSPQERTGYEQYF | TGTGCCAGCTCACCGCAGGAACGGACGGGCTACGAGCAGTACTTC
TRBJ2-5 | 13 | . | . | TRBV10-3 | CASRLGAQETQYF | TGTGCCAGCAGATTAGGGGCTCAAGAGACCCAGTACTTC
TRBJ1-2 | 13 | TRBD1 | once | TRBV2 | CAREQGLDYGYTF | TGTGCTAGAGAACAGGGGCTCGACTATGGCTACACCTTC
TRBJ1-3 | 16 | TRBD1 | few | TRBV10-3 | CASRDGTGASGNTIYF | TGTGCCAGCAGGGACGGGACAGGGGCGTCTGGAAACACCATATATTTT
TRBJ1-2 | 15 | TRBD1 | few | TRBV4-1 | CASSQDGGQPYGYTF | TGCGCCAGCAGCCAAGACGGGGGACAGCCATATGGCTACACCTTC
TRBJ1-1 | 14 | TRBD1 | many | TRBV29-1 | CSVLRPGTGSEAFF | TGCAGCGTCCTAAGACCCGGGACAGGGTCTGAAGCTTTCTTT
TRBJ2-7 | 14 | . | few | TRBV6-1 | CASSPPDLPYEQYF | TGTGCCAGCAGTCCTCCGGATTTACCCTACGAGCAGTACTTC
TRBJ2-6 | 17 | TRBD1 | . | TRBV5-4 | CASRPRGRISGANVLTF | TGTGCCAGCAGGCCAAGGGGGCGCATCTCTGGGGCCAACGTCCTGACTTTC
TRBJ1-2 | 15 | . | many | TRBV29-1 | CSVAVPLIVQGGYTF | TGCAGCGTTGCAGTACCGCTAATAGTCCAGGGTGGCTACACCTTC
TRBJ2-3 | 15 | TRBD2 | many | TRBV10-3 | CAIKASGTSTDTQYF | TGTGCCATCAAGGCTAGCGGGACGAGCACAGATACGCAGTATTTT
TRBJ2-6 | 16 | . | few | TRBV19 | CASNSRGRSGANVLTF | TGTGCCAGTAACTCAAGGGGCAGATCTGGGGCCAACGTCCTGACTTTC
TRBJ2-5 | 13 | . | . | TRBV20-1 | CSARWQDQETQYF | TGCAGTGCTAGGTGGCAAGACCAAGAGACCCAGTACTTC
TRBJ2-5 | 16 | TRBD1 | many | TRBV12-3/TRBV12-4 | CASSYRPTGVGETQYF | TGTGCCAGCAGTTATCGTCCGACAGGGGTAGGGGAGACCCAGTACTTC
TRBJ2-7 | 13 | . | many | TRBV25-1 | CATGLGVTYEQYF | TGTGCCACCGGACTGGGAGTGACCTACGAGCAGTACTTC
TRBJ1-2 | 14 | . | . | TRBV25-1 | CASVEELELYGYTF | TGTGCCAGCGTTGAAGAACTGGAACTCTATGGCTACACCTTC
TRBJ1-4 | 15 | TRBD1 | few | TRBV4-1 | CASSQEGQVVGKLFF | TGCGCCAGCAGCCAGGAAGGACAGGTAGTTGGAAAACTGTTTTTT
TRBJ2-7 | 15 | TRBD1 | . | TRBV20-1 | CSARGARQGALEQYF | TGCAGTGCTAGAGGCGCAAGACAGGGGGCTCTCGAGCAGTACTTC
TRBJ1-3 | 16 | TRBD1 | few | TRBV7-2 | CASSPRGQGSGNTIYF | TGTGCCAGCAGCCCGCGAGGACAGGGGTCTGGAAACACCATATATTTT
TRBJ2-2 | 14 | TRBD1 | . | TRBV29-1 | CSVSRDRNTGELFF | TGCAGCGTGTCCCGGGACAGAAACACCGGGGAGCTGTTTTTT
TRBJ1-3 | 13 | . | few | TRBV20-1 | CSARDPAGGTIYF | TGCAGTGCTAGAGATCCCGCGGGCGGCACCATATATTTT
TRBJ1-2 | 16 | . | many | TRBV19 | CASNPSQGRGRRGYTF | TGTGCCAGTAATCCCTCGCAAGGACGGGGTCGTCGGGGCTACACCTTC
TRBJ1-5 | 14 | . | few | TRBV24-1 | CATSIGGDGETQHF | TGTGCCACCAGTATAGGGGGGGACGGGGAGACCCAGCATTTT
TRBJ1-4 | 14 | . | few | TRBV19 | CASFPGRNNEKLFF | TGTGCCAGCTTCCCAGGGAGGAATAATGAAAAACTGTTTTTT
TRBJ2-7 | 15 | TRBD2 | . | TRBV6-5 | CASTGLAEGAYEQYF | TGTGCCAGCACGGGACTAGCGGAAGGGGCCTACGAGCAGTACTTC
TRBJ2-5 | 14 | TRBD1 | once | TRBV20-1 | CSARPGQGRETQYF | TGCAGTGCTAGGCCGGGACAGGGGAGGGAGACCCAGTACTTC